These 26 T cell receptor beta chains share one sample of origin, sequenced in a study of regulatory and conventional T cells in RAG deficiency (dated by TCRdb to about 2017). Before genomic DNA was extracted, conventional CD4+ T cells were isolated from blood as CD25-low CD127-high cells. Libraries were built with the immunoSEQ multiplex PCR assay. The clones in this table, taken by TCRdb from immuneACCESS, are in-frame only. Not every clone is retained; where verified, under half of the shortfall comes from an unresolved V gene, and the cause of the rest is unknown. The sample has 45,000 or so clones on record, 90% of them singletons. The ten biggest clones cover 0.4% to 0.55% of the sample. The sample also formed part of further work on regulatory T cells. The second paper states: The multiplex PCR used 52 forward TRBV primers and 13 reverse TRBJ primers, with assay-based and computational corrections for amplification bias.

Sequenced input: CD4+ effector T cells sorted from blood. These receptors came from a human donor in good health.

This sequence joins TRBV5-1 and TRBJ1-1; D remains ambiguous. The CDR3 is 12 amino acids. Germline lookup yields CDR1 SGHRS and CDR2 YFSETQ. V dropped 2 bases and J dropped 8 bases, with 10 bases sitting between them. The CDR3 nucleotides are TGCGCCAGCAGCTTACCGGGTTCGGAAGCTTTCTTT. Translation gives CASSLPGSEAFF.

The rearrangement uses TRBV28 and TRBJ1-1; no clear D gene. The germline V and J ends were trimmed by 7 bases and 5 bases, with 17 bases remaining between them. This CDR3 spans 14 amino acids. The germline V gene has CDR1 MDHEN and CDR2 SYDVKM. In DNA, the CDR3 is TGTGCCAGCACCCTTGGAGGGATCAGGACTGAAGCTTTCTTT. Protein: CASTLGGIRTEAFF.

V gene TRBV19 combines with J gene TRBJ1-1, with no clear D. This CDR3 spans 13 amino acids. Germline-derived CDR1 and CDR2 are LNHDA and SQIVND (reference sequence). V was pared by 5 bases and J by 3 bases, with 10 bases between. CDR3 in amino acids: CASSLRADTEAFF. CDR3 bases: TGTGCCAGTAGTCTCCGGGCGGACACTGAAGCTTTCTTT.

CDR3 protein: CASRTDTQETQYF. In DNA, the CDR3 is TGTGCCAGCAGGACAGACACCCAAGAGACCCAGTACTTC. The chain uses TRBV6-5 and TRBJ2-5, with D tentatively TRBD1 (5 bases). V lost 6 bases to trimming and J lost 1 base, with 9 bases between them. The CDR3 loop spans 13 amino acids. CDR1 and CDR2 from the germline V gene are MNHEY and SVGAGI.

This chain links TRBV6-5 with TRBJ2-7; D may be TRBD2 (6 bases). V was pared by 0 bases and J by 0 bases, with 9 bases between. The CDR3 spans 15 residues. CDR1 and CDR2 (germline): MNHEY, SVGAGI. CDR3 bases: TGTGCCAGCAGTTACTCGGAGGGCCGCTCCTACGAGCAGTACTTC. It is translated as CASSYSEGRSYEQYF.

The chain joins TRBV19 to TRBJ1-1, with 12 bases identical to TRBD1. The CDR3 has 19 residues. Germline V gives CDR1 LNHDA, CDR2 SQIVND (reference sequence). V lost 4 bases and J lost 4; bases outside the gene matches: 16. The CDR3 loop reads CASSTLDVRDRGLGTEAFF. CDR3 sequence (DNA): TGTGCCAGTAGTACTCTAGACGTCCGGGACAGGGGGCTCGGCACTGAAGCTTTCTTT.

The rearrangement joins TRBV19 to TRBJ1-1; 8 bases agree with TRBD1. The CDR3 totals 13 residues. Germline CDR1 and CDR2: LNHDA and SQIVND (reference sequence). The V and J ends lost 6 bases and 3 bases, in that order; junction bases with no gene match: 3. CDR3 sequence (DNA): TGTGCCAGTAGCCGGACAGGGTACACTGAAGCTTTCTTT. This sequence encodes CASSRTGYTEAFF.

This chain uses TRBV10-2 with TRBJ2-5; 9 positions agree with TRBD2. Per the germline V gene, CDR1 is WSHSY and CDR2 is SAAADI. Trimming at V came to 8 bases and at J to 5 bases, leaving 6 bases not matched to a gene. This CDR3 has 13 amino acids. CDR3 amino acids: CASRSGRIETQYF. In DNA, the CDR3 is TGCGCCAGCCGGAGCGGGAGGATTGAGACCCAGTACTTC.

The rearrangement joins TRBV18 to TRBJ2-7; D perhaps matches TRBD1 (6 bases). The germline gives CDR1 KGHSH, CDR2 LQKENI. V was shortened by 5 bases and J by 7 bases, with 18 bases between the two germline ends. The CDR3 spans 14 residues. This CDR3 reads CASSAGDILREQYF. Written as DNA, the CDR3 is TGTGCCAGCTCAGCAGGGGATATCCTACGAGAGCAGTACTTC.

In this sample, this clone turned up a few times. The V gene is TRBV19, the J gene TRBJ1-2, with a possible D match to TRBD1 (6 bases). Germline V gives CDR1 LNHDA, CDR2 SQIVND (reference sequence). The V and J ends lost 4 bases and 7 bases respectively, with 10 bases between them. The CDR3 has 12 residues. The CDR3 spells CASSSAGAGYTF. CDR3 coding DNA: TGTGCCAGTAGTAGCGCAGGGGCTGGCTACACCTTC.

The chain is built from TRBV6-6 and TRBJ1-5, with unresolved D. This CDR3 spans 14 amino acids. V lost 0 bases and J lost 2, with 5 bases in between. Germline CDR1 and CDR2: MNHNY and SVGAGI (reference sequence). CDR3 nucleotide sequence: TGTGCCAGCAGTTACTCGGGCGGCAATCAGCCCCAGCATTTT. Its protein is CASSYSGGNQPQHF.

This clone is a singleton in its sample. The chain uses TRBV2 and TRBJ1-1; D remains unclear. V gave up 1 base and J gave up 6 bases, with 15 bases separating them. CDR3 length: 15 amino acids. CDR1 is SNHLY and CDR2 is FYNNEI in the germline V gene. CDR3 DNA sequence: TGTGCCAGCAGTGAAGACCCGGGTTTCGTCTCTGAAGCTTTCTTT. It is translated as CASSEDPGFVSEAFF.

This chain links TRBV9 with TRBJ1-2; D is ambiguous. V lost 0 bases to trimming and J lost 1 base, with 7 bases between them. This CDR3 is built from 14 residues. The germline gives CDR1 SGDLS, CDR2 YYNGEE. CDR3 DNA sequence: TGTGCCAGCAGCGTAGATATAGGTAACTATGGCTACACCTTC. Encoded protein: CASSVDIGNYGYTF.

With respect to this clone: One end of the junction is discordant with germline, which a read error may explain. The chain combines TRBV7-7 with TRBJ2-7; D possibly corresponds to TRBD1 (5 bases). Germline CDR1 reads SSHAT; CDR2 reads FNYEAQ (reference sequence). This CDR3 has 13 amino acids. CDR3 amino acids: CASSADSSYEQYF. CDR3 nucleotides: TGTGCTAGCAGCGCCGACAGCTCCTACGAGCAGTACTTC.

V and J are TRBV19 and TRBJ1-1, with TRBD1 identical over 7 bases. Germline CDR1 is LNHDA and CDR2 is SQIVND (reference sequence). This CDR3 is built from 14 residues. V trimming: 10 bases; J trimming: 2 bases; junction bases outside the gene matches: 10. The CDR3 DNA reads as TGTGCCACTGACAGGGCGGGTGTCAACACTGAAGCTTTCTTT. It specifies CATDRAGVNTEAFF.

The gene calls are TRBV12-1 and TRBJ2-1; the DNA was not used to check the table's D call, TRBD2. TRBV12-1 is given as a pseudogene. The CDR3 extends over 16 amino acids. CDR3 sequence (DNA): TGTGCCAGCAGCTTTGGAGTTTTCCGCTCCTACAATGAGCAGTTCTTC. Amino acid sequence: CASSFGVFRSYNEQFF.

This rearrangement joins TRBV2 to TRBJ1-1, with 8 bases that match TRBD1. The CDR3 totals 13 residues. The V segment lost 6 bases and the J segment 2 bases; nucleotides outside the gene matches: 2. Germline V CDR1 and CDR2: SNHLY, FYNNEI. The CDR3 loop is CASSQGANTEAFF. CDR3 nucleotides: TGTGCCAGCAGCCAGGGGGCAAACACTGAAGCTTTCTTT. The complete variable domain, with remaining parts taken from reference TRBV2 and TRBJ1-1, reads EPEVTQTPSHQVTQMGQEVILRCVPISNHLYFYWYRQILGQKVEFLVSFYNNEISEKSEIFDDQFSVERPDGSNFTLKIRSTKLEDSAMYFCASSQGANTEAFFGQGTRLTVV.

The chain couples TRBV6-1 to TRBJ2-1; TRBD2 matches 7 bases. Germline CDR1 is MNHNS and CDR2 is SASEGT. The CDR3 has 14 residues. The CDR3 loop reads CAGGEGGSYNEQFF. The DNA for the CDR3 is TGTGCGGGGGGGGAAGGAGGTTCCTACAATGAGCAGTTCTTC.

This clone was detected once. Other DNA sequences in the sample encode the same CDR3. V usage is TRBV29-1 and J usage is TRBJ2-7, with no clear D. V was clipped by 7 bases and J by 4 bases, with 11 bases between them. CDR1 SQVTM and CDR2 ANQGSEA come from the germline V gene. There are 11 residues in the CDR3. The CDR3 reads CSALIRYEQYF. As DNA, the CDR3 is TGCAGCGCGCTAATACGTTACGAGCAGTACTTC.

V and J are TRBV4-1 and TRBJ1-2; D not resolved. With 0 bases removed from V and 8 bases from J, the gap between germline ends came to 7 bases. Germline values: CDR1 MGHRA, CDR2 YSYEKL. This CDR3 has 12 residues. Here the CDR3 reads CASSQDPAGYTF. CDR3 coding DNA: TGCGCCAGCAGCCAAGATCCGGCGGGCTACACCTTC.

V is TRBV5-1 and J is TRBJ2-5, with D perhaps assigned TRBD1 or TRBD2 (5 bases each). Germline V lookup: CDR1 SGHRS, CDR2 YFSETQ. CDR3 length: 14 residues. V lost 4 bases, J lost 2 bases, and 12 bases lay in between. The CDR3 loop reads CASSRRDGQETQYF. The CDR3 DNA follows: TGCGCCAGCAGCCGACGGGACGGGCAAGAGACCCAGTACTTC.

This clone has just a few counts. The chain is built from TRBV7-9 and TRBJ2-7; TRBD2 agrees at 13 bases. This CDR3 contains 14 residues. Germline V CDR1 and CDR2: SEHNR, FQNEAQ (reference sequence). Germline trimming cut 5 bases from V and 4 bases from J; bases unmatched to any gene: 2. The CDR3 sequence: CASSALAGGYEQYF. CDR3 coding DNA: TGTGCCAGCAGCGCACTAGCGGGAGGGTACGAGCAGTACTTC.

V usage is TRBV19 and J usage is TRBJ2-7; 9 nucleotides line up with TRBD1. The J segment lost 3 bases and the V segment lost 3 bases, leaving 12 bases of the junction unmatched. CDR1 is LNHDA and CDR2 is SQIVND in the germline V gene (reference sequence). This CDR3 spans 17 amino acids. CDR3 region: CASSISTGTGWFYEQYF. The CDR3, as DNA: TGTGCCAGTAGTATCTCGACCGGGACAGGGTGGTTCTACGAGCAGTACTTC.

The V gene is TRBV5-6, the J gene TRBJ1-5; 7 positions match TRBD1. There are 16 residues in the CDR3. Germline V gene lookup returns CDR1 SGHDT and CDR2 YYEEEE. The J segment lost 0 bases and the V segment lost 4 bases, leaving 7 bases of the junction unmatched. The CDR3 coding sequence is TGTGCCAGCAGCCGGCGGACAGGAGGTAGCAATCAGCCCCAGCATTTT. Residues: CASSRRTGGSNQPQHF.

This CDR3 reads CASSFRDRGLQAFF. The CDR3 DNA reads TGTGCCAGCAGCTTCCGGGACAGGGGGCTGCAAGCTTTCTTT. The chain joins TRBV5-6 to TRBJ1-1; 12 positions agree with TRBD1. V trimming: 2 bases; J trimming: 9 bases; junction bases outside the gene matches: 5. The CDR3 is 14 amino acids. Germline lookup yields CDR1 SGHDT and CDR2 YYEEEE.

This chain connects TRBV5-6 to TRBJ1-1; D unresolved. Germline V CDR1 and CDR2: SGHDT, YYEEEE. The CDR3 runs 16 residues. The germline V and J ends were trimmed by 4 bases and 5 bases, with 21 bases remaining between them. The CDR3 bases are TGTGCCAGCAGCGTGGTGTCGTGGGGTGATGGGACTGAAGCTTTCTTT. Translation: CASSVVSWGDGTEAFF.